At least ten counts were recorded for the clone carrying this TCR beta chain. The antigen is not known. cDNA was made from roughly 500 ng RNA using alpha and beta constant primers. Using multiplexing indices, alpha and beta chain libraries were generated apart by chain-specific third strand synthesis. All rearrangements within a chain used one primer pair; cDNA molecules carried barcodes. A 12-nucleotide barcode per molecule came from two concatenated random hexamers added pre-amplification. TCRdb analysed the 5' RACE reads with MiXCR anew, one entry per CDR3 protein. This sample has about 10,000 distinct CDR3 sequences, with 5.5% to 7% found just once. V was clipped by 0 bases and J by 5 bases, with 17 bases between them. Germline V lookup: CDR1 SGHTA, CDR2 FQGNSA. This CDR3 comprises 17 residues. Follow-up blood was drawn about 14 weeks, roughly three months, after antiretroviral therapy began. The repertoire came from unfractionated whole blood and reflected all unsorted peripheral T cells.

This sample is drawn from a study of HIV-infected patients and healthy controls. Study-wide results and limits: A major limitation was that merely sixteen HIV-infected individuals were processed. Apparent post-therapy Gini recovery among HIV-infected patients was not reproduced with size-matched repertoires.

V and J are TRBV7-2 and TRBJ2-1; D tentatively fits TRBD1 or TRBD2 (5 bases each). Here the sequenced sample was blood, taken during antiretroviral therapy. The sequence came from an adult with HIV infection. The donor label of this sample is uncertain. Here the CDR3 DNA reads TGTGCCAGCAGCTTAGCGTCCGGGACCCCGGAGGACAATGAGCAGTTCTTC. This gives the protein CASSLASGTPEDNEQFF.